Below, 25 T cell receptor beta chains from the same sample are listed, as sequenced in a study of cytomegalovirus exposure and HLA in healthy donors. The method was immunoSEQ multiplex PCR; TCRdb's version includes in-frame clones alone and lacks a portion of them. The sample lists 55,000 to 75,000 clones, 80% to 95% occurring once. Sample: PBMCs. The receptors come from a young man in good health and CMV-seropositive.

The V call is TRBV5-1, the J call TRBJ1-5; TRBD1 might be the D (5 bases). Trimming cost V 0 bases and J 3 bases, with 10 bases left between them. The CDR3 is 15 amino acids. Germline V lookup: CDR1 SGHRS, CDR2 YFSETQ. CDR3 in amino acids: CASSLAGGYNQPQHF. The CDR3 bases are TGCGCCAGCAGCTTGGCTGGGGGGTACAATCAGCCCCAGCATTTT.

The chain links TRBV6-1 to TRBJ1-5; 7 bases are a match to TRBD1. The CDR3 sequence is 19 residues long. Germline lookup yields CDR1 MNHNS and CDR2 SASEGT. V lost 0 bases, J lost 0 bases, and 11 bases stayed unmatched. The CDR3 bases are TGTGCCAGCAGTGAAGCGCTTCACCGGGACAGATATAGCAATCAGCCCCAGCATTTT. Its translation is CASSEALHRDRYSNQPQHF.

The rearrangement uses TRBV7-9 and TRBJ2-4; TRBD1 aligns across 10 bases. This CDR3 region has 16 residues. The V segment lost 2 bases and the J segment 8 bases; nucleotides outside the gene matches: 9. Germline CDR1 reads SEHNR; CDR2 reads FQNEAQ (reference sequence). The DNA of the CDR3 is TGTGCCAGCAGCTTATATGGGACAGGGGAGGGCTACATTCAGTACTTC. Translation: CASSLYGTGEGYIQYF.

The chain recombines TRBV28 with TRBJ2-7; a possible D gene is TRBD1 (6 bases). The length of the CDR3 is 13 residues. From germline, CDR1 is MDHEN and CDR2 SYDVKM. Trimming cost V 8 bases and J 2 bases, with 13 bases left between them. The CDR3 DNA reads TGTGCCAGCCGACGGGACACCACCTACGAGCAGTACTTC. This encodes CASRRDTTYEQYF.

The V gene is TRBV28, the J gene TRBJ2-5; 9 bases agree with TRBD2. With V trimmed by 6 bases and J by 5 bases, 16 bases remained unmatched. Looked up from germline, CDR1 is MDHEN and CDR2 is SYDVKM. The CDR3 runs 17 residues. This chain's CDR3 is CASSPGGVAGVIETQYF. The CDR3 DNA is TGTGCCAGCAGCCCGGGGGGGGTAGCGGGAGTCATTGAGACCCAGTACTTC.

The V gene is TRBV9, the J gene TRBJ2-7; D possibly corresponds to TRBD2 (6 bases). Per germline, CDR1 SGDLS and CDR2 YYNGEE. The CDR3 runs 15 residues. Trimming removed 6 bases at V and 2 bases at J, with 18 bases between. Written as DNA, the CDR3 is TGTGCCAGCACTCCGCTAGATGCGGGACCCTACGAGCAGTACTTC. It codes for CASTPLDAGPYEQYF.

V usage is TRBV29-1 and J usage is TRBJ2-1; TRBD1 matches at 9 bases. The germline gives CDR1 SQVTM, CDR2 ANQGSEA. CDR3 length equals 11 residues. V gave up 6 bases and J gave up 10 bases; unmatched junction bases: 4. The CDR3 protein is CSVHRGLEQFF. The CDR3 nucleotides read TGCAGCGTGCACAGGGGGCTCGAGCAGTTCTTC.

This clone turned up a few times. The chain has TRBV27 and TRBJ2-1, with D possibly matching TRBD1 (6 bases). Trimming took 5 bases from V and 6 from J, leaving 11 bases between them. The CDR3 extends over 13 amino acids. Germline V gene lookup returns CDR1 MNHEY and CDR2 SMNVEV (reference sequence). CDR3: CASSAVGGNEQFF. CDR3 bases: TGTGCCAGCAGTGCAGTAGGGGGCAATGAGCAGTTCTTC.

The V call is TRBV28, the J call TRBJ1-1; TRBD1 is a possible D gene (5 bases). Trimming left V 3 bases short and J 3 bases short, with 11 bases between. The CDR3 runs 14 residues. Germline V lookup: CDR1 MDHEN, CDR2 SYDVKM. The chain's CDR3 is CASSLTELYTEAFF. In nucleotides, the CDR3 is TGTGCCAGCAGTTTGACAGAACTTTACACTGAAGCTTTCTTT.

The J gene is TRBJ2-4, the V gene TRBV4-1; 10 nucleotides agree with TRBD2. Germline V CDR1 and CDR2: MGHRA, YSYEKL. The CDR3 loop spans 16 amino acids. V lost 0 bases to trimming and J lost 8 bases; unmatched junction nucleotides: 7. Here the CDR3 DNA reads TGCGCCAGCAGCCAAGATCGAGCGGGAGGGCCTGACATTCAGTACTTC. This gives the protein CASSQDRAGGPDIQYF.

The chain recombines TRBV27 with TRBJ2-7; D gene unclear. The CDR3 is 12 amino acids. Germline CDR1 and CDR2: MNHEY and SMNVEV (reference sequence). Trimming shortened V by 8 bases and J by 0 bases, and 8 bases separated the two germline ends. DNA for the CDR3: TGTGCCAGCTCCTCGAGCTCCTACGAGCAGTACTTC. Its protein product is CASSSSSYEQYF.

The V and J genes are TRBV7-9 and TRBJ2-1; D is ambiguous. Germline CDR1 reads SEHNR; CDR2 reads FQNEAQ (reference sequence). The V and J ends lost 5 bases and 7 bases respectively, with 18 bases between them. This CDR3 is built from 15 residues. DNA of the CDR3: TGTGCCAGCAGCCCAACCCTCGCGCGCACTAATGAGCAGTTCTTC. This translates into CASSPTLARTNEQFF.

The chain combines TRBV6-4 with TRBJ2-2; D is ambiguous. Trimming left V 3 bases short and J 6 bases short, with 11 bases between. This CDR3 spans 14 amino acids. Germline V lookup: CDR1 MRHNA, CDR2 SNTAGT. This chain's CDR3 is CASSENTRSGELFF. The CDR3 DNA reads TGTGCCAGCAGTGAGAATACCAGGTCCGGGGAGCTGTTTTTT.

The chain employs TRBV4-1 and TRBJ1-5; D is uncertain. There are 13 residues in the CDR3. The germline V gene has CDR1 MGHRA and CDR2 YSYEKL. Trimming stripped 6 bases from V and 4 bases from J, with 10 bases between. CDR3 in amino acids: CASSQAGNQPQHF. The DNA for the CDR3 is TGCGCCAGCAGTCAGGCCGGAAATCAGCCCCAGCATTTT.

The chain links TRBV5-5 to TRBJ2-1; TRBD2 matches at 9 bases. There are 15 residues in the CDR3. Germline V gene data show CDR1 as SGHKS and CDR2 as YYEKEE (reference sequence). The J segment lost 4 bases and the V segment lost 6 bases, leaving 8 bases of the junction unmatched. The CDR3 here is CASTLRGLAYNEQFF. For the CDR3, the DNA is TGTGCCAGCACCCTTCGAGGACTAGCGTACAATGAGCAGTTCTTC.

The chain combines TRBV27 with TRBJ2-1; 12 bases line up with TRBD2. V lost 4 bases and J lost 14; bases outside the gene matches: 3. The length of the CDR3 is 12 residues. Germline V lookup: CDR1 MNHEY, CDR2 SMNVEV (reference sequence). The CDR3 region is CASSSGLAGKFF. The CDR3 DNA follows: TGTGCCAGCAGTTCCGGACTAGCGGGAAAGTTCTTC.

The V gene is TRBV19, the J gene TRBJ2-1, with D maybe TRBD2 (5 bases). The CDR3 sequence is 17 residues long. V lost 5 bases, J lost 5 bases, and 22 bases lay in between. CDR1 and CDR2 (germline): LNHDA, SQIVND (reference sequence). CDR3 residues: CASSGVLDYPPDNEQFF. The CDR3 nucleotides are TGTGCCAGTAGTGGGGTCCTTGACTACCCTCCTGACAATGAGCAGTTCTTC. Using reference TRBV19 and TRBJ2-1 for the parts outside the CDR3, the full variable domain is DGGITQSPKYLFRKEGQNVTLSCEQNLNHDAMYWYRQDPGQGLRLIYYSQIVNDFQKGDIAEGYSVSREKKESFPLTVTSAQKNPTAFYLCASSGVLDYPPDNEQFFGPGTRLTVL.

The chain uses TRBV5-1 and TRBJ1-1; D may be TRBD1 (5 bases). Between the trimmed V and J ends, which lost 2 bases and 0 bases, there was a span of 14 bases. Per the germline V gene, CDR1 is SGHRS and CDR2 is YFSETQ. This CDR3 region has 16 residues. CDR3 nucleotides: TGCGCCAGCAGCTTTCCCCAGGGTGGAGTGAACACTGAAGCTTTCTTT. Amino acid sequence: CASSFPQGGVNTEAFF.

The V gene is TRBV5-1, the J gene TRBJ1-5; TRBD1 agrees at 7 bases. The CDR3 is 16 residues long. Trimming at V came to 4 bases and at J to 7 bases, leaving 14 bases not matched to a gene. The germline CDR1 and CDR2 sequences are SGHRS and YFSETQ. This CDR3 is CASSPTGELGNQPQHF. DNA for the CDR3: TGCGCCAGCAGCCCCACAGGGGAACTCGGGAACCAGCCCCAGCATTTT.

The V and J genes are TRBV10-2 and TRBJ2-4, with TRBD2 identical over 9 bases. The CDR3 has 16 amino acids. V shed 6 bases, J shed 3 bases, and the junction held 9 bases outside the gene matches. Per germline, CDR1 WSHSY and CDR2 SAAADI. CDR3 nucleotide sequence: TGCGCCAGCAGGGCGGGGGCGGGGGGGGTCAAAAACATTCAGTACTTC. Its protein is CASRAGAGGVKNIQYF.

This chain connects TRBV5-1 to TRBJ2-1; D is unresolved. Germline CDR1 and CDR2: SGHRS and YFSETQ. Deletions cut 2 bases from V and 5 bases from J, with 8 bases between. The CDR3 consists of 13 residues. CDR3 DNA: TGCGCCAGCAGCTTTGGAGCAGACAATGAGCAGTTCTTC. Protein sequence: CASSFGADNEQFF.

The chain is built from TRBV27 and TRBJ2-7; 8 bases line up with TRBD2. The length of the CDR3 is 11 residues. V trimming: 6 bases; J trimming: 7 bases; junction bases outside the gene matches: 2. Germline CDR1 is MNHEY and CDR2 is SMNVEV (reference sequence). This CDR3 reads CASSGGVEQYF. The CDR3, as DNA: TGTGCCAGCAGCGGGGGGGTGGAGCAGTACTTC.

The chain is built from TRBV5-1 and TRBJ2-5; 8 bases match TRBD1. V shed 3 bases and J 5 bases; nucleotides not matched to a gene: 12. Germline values: CDR1 SGHRS, CDR2 YFSETQ. The CDR3 has 16 residues. Here the CDR3 DNA reads TGCGCCAGCAGCTCCTACTCAGGGGGCGGGTGGGAGACCCAGTACTTC. Translating it yields CASSSYSGGGWETQYF.

This chain connects TRBV7-3 to TRBJ2-1; TRBD1 matches at 7 bases. The V and J ends lost 2 bases and 12 bases, in that order; junction bases with no gene match: 7. Per germline, CDR1 SGHTA and CDR2 FQGTGA. The CDR3 runs 13 residues. Here the CDR3 reads CASSLQGNRGQFF. Written as DNA, the CDR3 is TGTGCCAGCAGCTTACAGGGGAACAGGGGGCAGTTCTTC.

The chain carries TRBV19 and TRBJ1-1; 11 nucleotides align to TRBD1. V was pared by 1 base and J by 5 bases, with 6 bases of the junction left unmatched. Germline CDR1 is LNHDA and CDR2 is SQIVND (reference sequence). The CDR3 runs to 16 residues. CDR3 in DNA: TGTGCCAGTAGTATAGGCTGGACAGGGGGCGCGACTGAAGCTTTCTTT. Translating gives CASSIGWTGGATEAFF.